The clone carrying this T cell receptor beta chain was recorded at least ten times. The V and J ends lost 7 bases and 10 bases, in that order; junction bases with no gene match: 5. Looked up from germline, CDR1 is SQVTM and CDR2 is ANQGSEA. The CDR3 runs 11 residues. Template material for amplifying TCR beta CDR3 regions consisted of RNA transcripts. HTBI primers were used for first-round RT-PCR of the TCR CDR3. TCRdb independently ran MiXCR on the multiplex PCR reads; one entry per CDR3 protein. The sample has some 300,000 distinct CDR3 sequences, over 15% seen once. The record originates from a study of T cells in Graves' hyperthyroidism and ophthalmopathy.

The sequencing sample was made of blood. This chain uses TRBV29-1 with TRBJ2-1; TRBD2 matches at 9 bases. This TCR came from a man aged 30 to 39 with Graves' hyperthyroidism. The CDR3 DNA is TGCAGCGGGGACAGCGGGGGGGAGCAGTTCTTC. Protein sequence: CSGDSGGEQFF.